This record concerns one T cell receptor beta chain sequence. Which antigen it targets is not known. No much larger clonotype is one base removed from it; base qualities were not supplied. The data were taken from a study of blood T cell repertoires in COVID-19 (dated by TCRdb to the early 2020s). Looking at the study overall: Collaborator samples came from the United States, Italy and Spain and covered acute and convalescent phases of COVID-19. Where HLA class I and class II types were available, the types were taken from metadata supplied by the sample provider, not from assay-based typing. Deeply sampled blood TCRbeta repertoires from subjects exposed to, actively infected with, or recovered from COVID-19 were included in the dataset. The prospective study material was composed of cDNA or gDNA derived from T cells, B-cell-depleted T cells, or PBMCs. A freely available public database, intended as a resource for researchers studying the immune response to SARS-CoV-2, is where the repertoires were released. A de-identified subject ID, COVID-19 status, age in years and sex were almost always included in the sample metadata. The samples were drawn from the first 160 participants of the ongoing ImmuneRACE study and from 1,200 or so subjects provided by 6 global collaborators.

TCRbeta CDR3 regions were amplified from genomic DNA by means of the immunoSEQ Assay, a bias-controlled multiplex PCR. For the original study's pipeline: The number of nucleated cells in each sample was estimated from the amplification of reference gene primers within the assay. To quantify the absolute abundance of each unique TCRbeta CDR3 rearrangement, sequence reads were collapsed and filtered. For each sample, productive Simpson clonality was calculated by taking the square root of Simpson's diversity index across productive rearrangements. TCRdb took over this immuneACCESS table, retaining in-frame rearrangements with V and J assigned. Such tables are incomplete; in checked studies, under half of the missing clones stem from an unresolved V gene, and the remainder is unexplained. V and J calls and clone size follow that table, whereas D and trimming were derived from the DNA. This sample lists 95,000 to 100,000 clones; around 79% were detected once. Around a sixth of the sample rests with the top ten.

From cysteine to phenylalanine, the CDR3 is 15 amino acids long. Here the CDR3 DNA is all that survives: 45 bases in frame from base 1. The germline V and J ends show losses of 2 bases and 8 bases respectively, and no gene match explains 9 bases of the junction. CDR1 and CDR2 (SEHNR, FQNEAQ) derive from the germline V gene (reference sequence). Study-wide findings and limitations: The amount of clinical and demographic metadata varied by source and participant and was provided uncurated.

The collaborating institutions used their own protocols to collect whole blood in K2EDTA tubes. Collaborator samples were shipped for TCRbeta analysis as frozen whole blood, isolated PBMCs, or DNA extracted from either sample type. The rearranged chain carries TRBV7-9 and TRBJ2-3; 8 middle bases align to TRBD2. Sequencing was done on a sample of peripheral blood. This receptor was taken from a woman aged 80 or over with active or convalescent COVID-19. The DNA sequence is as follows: TGTGCCAGCAGCTTACGGAGCGGGGGAGATGCTACGCAGTATTTT. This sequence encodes CASSLRSGGDATQYF.